This T cell receptor beta chain emerged from a study of T cells in pancreatic ductal adenocarcinoma. Findings and limits, study-wide: Tumor and blood clonality did not differ significantly, about 0.1 versus 0.071.

Sequenced by immunoSEQ multiplex PCR; TCRdb stores in-frame clones only, minus some. The table lists around 94,000 clones, about 96% of them singletons. Trimming cost V 3 bases and J 8 bases, with 8 bases left between them. The CDR3 runs 12 residues. CDR1 is ENHRY, CDR2 SYGVKD, per germline. A note on this clone: No antigen is known for it.

Selected pancreatic ductal adenocarcinoma patients had undergone surgery without neoadjuvant therapy. This clonotype was sampled from a human donor with pancreatic ductal adenocarcinoma. V and J are TRBV10-3 and TRBJ2-4; no reliable D call. Sequencing was done on a sample of PBMCs. CDR3 sequence reads: CAISDARDIQYF. The DNA of the CDR3 is TGTGCCATCAGTGATGCACGGGACATTCAGTACTTC.